Listed here are 10 T cell receptor beta chains from one sample, sequenced in a study of blood T cell repertoires in COVID-19. TCRdb keeps only in-frame clones here, not all; method: immunoSEQ multiplex PCR. The sample includes some 200,000 clones, around three quarters of them seen just once. The sequencing input was peripheral blood. The receptors were gathered from a woman between 70 and 85 years old with acute or convalescent COVID-19.

This clone was detected only once. The chain joins TRBV19 to TRBJ2-5; 7 bases agree with TRBD1. CDR1 is LNHDA, CDR2 SQIVND, per germline (reference sequence). This CDR3 comprises 13 residues. The V gene end was trimmed by 5 bases and the J gene end by 2 bases; junction bases not matched to a gene: 2. Here the CDR3 reads CASSGTEQETQYF. CDR3 nucleotide sequence: TGTGCCAGTAGTGGGACAGAGCAAGAGACCCAGTACTTC.

The J gene is TRBJ2-7, the V gene TRBV6-5, with 9 bases fitting TRBD2. The V gene's germline CDR1 is MNHEY and CDR2 SVGAGI. Trimming took 5 bases from V and 6 from J; bases not matched to a gene: 8. CDR3 length: 14 residues. The CDR3 loop is CASSLLAGIGEQYF. As DNA, the CDR3 is TGTGCCAGCAGTCTTCTAGCGGGAATAGGCGAGCAGTACTTC.

This sequence joins TRBV4-1 and TRBJ1-3; D unclear. V gave up 3 bases and J gave up 0 bases, with 15 bases separating them. CDR3 length equals 17 residues. In germline, CDR1 is MGHRA, CDR2 YSYEKL. Written as DNA, the CDR3 is TGCGCCAGCAGCCACCAAGCAGGATCCTTCTCTGGAAACACCATATATTTT. It specifies CASSHQAGSFSGNTIYF.

The J gene is TRBJ1-2, the V gene TRBV27, with 7 bases that match TRBD1. After removal of 4 bases from V and 4 bases from J, the junction contained 9 bases not matched to a gene. CDR1 MNHEY and CDR2 SMNVEV come from the germline V gene (reference sequence). This CDR3 contains 15 residues. CDR3: CASSSNRGIGYGYTF. The CDR3 nucleotides are TGTGCCAGCAGTTCCAACAGGGGAATCGGCTATGGCTACACCTTC.

The CDR3 is CASSMGQVINQPQHF. The CDR3 nucleotides read TGTGCCAGTAGTATGGGCCAAGTCATCAATCAGCCCCAGCATTTT. The V call is TRBV19, the J call TRBJ1-5; no firm D call. This CDR3 comprises 15 residues. The ends were cut back, 3 bases at V and 3 bases at J, with 12 bases in the middle. CDR1 and CDR2 (germline): LNHDA, SQIVND (reference sequence).

This clone was found a few times. The chain joins TRBV28 to TRBJ1-4; the D gene is possibly TRBD1 (6 bases). The V end was cut by 2 bases, the J end by 5 bases, with 15 bases between. This CDR3 is built from 16 residues. The germline V gene has CDR1 MDHEN and CDR2 SYDVKM. CDR3 nucleotides: TGTGCCAGCAGTTTAGGGGGCGGAAGTGGGAATGAAAAACTGTTTTTT. It yields the protein CASSLGGGSGNEKLFF.

In the case of this clone: The sample carries other DNA sequences with the same CDR3. The chain employs TRBV27 and TRBJ2-7; a weak D match, TRBD1 (5 bases). Trimming cost V 2 bases and J 4 bases, with 12 bases left between them. This CDR3 is built from 14 residues. Germline assignment: CDR1 MNHEY and CDR2 SMNVEV (reference sequence). CDR3 DNA sequence: TGTGCCAGCAGTTTAAGGCAGGGAAGTTACGAGCAGTACTTC. Translation gives CASSLRQGSYEQYF.

The chain has TRBV7-8 and TRBJ2-7; no firm D call. V shed 8 bases and J shed 4 bases, with 15 bases lying between them. Per the germline V gene, CDR1 is SGHVS and CDR2 is FQNEAQ. This CDR3 spans 13 amino acids. CDR3 protein: CASGKGMEYEQYF. CDR3 in DNA: TGTGCCAGCGGCAAAGGTATGGAGTACGAGCAGTACTTC.

The chain uses TRBV18 and TRBJ2-7; D remains unclear. Between the trimmed V and J ends, which lost 6 bases and 0 bases, there was a span of 15 bases. Germline V gene lookup returns CDR1 KGHSH and CDR2 LQKENI. This CDR3 contains 15 residues. The CDR3 DNA reads as TGTGCCAGCTCCTTAGAGGCCGGCACCTCCTACGAGCAGTACTTC. Residues: CASSLEAGTSYEQYF.

J is TRBJ1-1 and V is TRBV18; D gene unclear. With 3 bases removed from V and 8 bases from J, the gap between germline ends came to 13 bases. The germline V gene encodes CDR1 KGHSH and CDR2 LQKENI. This CDR3 comprises 13 residues. The CDR3 coding sequence is TGTGCCAGCTCACCCGGAGGACCTAGCGAAGCTTTCTTT. Its protein product is CASSPGGPSEAFF.